Below, 4 T cell receptor beta chains from the same sample are listed, as sequenced in a study of T cells in Graves' hyperthyroidism and ophthalmopathy. From RNA transcripts, TCR beta CDR3 regions were amplified. First-round RT-PCR targeting the TCR CDR3 was performed with the HTBI primer set. One entry per CDR3 protein results from TCRdb running MiXCR on the multiplex PCR reads. Of about 640,000 distinct CDR3 sequences listed, 20% to 25% are singletons. Material: blood. The receptors shown here come from a man aged 25-40 years with Graves' ophthalmopathy.

The V and J genes are TRBV5-1 and TRBJ1-1, with 9 bases that match TRBD1. Germline CDR1 SGHRS, CDR2 YFSETQ. CDR3 length: 15 amino acids. V gave up 3 bases and J gave up 4 bases; unmatched junction bases: 7. The CDR3: CASSSNRGRITEAFF. For the CDR3, the DNA is TGCGCCAGCAGCTCAAACAGGGGGCGCATCACTGAAGCTTTCTTT.

About this clonotype: This may stem from a read error, because a much larger clone lies one nucleotide away. The rearrangement uses TRBV30 and TRBJ1-1; TRBD1 might be the D (5 bases). The germline CDR1 and CDR2 sequences are GTSNPN and SVGIG (reference sequence). The V gene lost 4 bases and the J gene lost 7 bases, with 19 bases spanning the gap. CDR3 size: 14 residues. The CDR3 DNA is TGTGCCTGGAAGGCTCAGGGTAGGACTATTGAAGCTTTCTTT. Protein sequence: CAWKAQGRTIEAFF.

V gene TRBV15 combines with J gene TRBJ2-1, with D maybe TRBD1 (5 bases). CDR3 length: 18 amino acids. Germline CDR1 reads LNHNV; CDR2 reads YYDKDF (reference sequence). V lost 0 bases, J lost 3 bases, and 18 bases lay in between. The CDR3 sequence: CATSRDRGQGGFYNEQFF. The DNA of the CDR3 is TGTGCCACCAGCAGAGATAGAGGCCAGGGCGGTTTCTACAATGAGCAGTTCTTC.

The table lists this clonotype with many counts. The V and J genes are TRBV28 and TRBJ2-2, with 10 bases that match TRBD2. Trimming took 0 bases from V and 5 from J; bases not matched to a gene: 9. The germline V gene has CDR1 MDHEN and CDR2 SYDVKM. CDR3 length: 18 amino acids. DNA of the CDR3: TGTGCCAGCAGTTTATGGGGGCCCGGGACTAGCGAGACCGGGGAGCTGTTTTTT. It yields the protein CASSLWGPGTSETGELFF.